These 12 T cell receptor beta chains were all obtained from the same sample, sequenced in a study of Graves' ophthalmopathy and Graves' hyperthyroidism. Amplification of the TCR beta CDR3 regions used RNA transcripts (as template). HTBI-primed RT-PCR formed the first round, and a multiplex PCR formed the second. TCRdb analysed the multiplex PCR reads with MiXCR anew, one entry per CDR3 protein. The sample contains under 350,000 distinct CDR3 sequences, roughly 16% of which appear only once. Sequenced input: peripheral blood. These receptors were obtained from an adult man with Graves' ophthalmopathy.

This clonotype was picked up many times. The chain is built from TRBV12-3 or TRBV12-4 and TRBJ1-3; D not certain. Trimming left V 6 bases short and J 6 bases short, with 6 bases between. The CDR3 covers 11 residues. DNA of the CDR3: TGTGCCAGCAGCCTCTTAAACACCATATATTTT. It translates to CASSLLNTIYF.

This clonotype was counted many times. The chain links TRBV30 to TRBJ2-7, with 11 bases aligning to TRBD2. The V and J ends lost 3 bases and 6 bases, in that order; junction bases with no gene match: 7. The CDR3 extends over 14 amino acids. In germline, CDR1 is GTSNPN, CDR2 SVGIG (reference sequence). The chain's CDR3 is CAWRITGTSGEQYF. Here the CDR3 DNA reads TGTGCCTGGAGAATCACCGGGACTAGCGGCGAGCAGTACTTC. Variable domain in full (rest from reference TRBV30 and TRBJ2-7): SQTIHQWPATLVQPVGSPLSLECTVEGTSNPNLYWYRQAAGRGLQLLFYSVGIGQISSEVPQNLSASRPQDRQFILSSKKLLLSDSGFYLCAWRITGTSGEQYFGPGTRLTVT.

This clonotype was counted many times. The rearrangement uses TRBV10-1 and TRBJ1-1; D uncertain. Trimming pared 4 bases from V and 3 bases from J, leaving 9 bases between. CDR1 and CDR2 from the germline V gene are WNHNN and SYGVQD (reference sequence). The CDR3 consists of 13 residues. CDR3 DNA: TGCGCCAGCAGTGCCGATAGGGACACTGAAGCTTTCTTT. Translated, it gives CASSADRDTEAFF.

The sample holds one count of this clonotype. The chain couples TRBV28 to TRBJ1-1, with 7 nucleotides matching TRBD1. The CDR3 has 12 amino acids. V shed 6 bases and J 10 bases; nucleotides not matched to a gene: 8. Germline-derived CDR1 and CDR2 are MDHEN and SYDVKM. The CDR3 coding sequence is TGTGCCAGCAGGACAGGGACGCCGAGAGCTTTCTTT. Amino acid sequence: CASRTGTPRAFF.

The chain's CDR3 is CASSPSIEQYF. The CDR3 DNA follows: TGTGCCAGCAGCCCCTCCATCGAGCAGTACTTC. The chain carries TRBV28 and TRBJ2-7; D remains ambiguous. In germline, CDR1 is MDHEN, CDR2 SYDVKM. Trimming took 6 bases from V and 6 from J, leaving 9 bases between them. The CDR3 spans 11 residues.

This clonotype was detected a few times. This rearrangement joins TRBV12-3 or TRBV12-4 to TRBJ1-1; D not certain. This CDR3 has 15 residues. Trimming removed 3 bases from V and 4 bases from J, with 15 bases in between. CDR3 DNA sequence: TGTGCCAGCAGTTTGGAACCCTCCGTCGGCACTGAAGCTTTCTTT. Translation gives CASSLEPSVGTEAFF.

The table lists this clonotype with a few counts. The J gene is TRBJ2-2, the V gene TRBV27; perhaps D is TRBD1 or TRBD2 (5 bases each). Trimming stripped 5 bases from V and 7 bases from J, with 14 bases between. The germline V gene has CDR1 MNHEY and CDR2 SMNVEV (reference sequence). The CDR3 runs to 14 residues. CDR3 residues: CASSAQGVGGELFF. CDR3 nucleotides: TGTGCCAGCAGTGCCCAGGGAGTCGGCGGGGAGCTGTTTTTT.

This clonotype showed up many times. V and J are TRBV12-3 or TRBV12-4 and TRBJ2-7; D is undetermined. This CDR3 spans 15 amino acids. Trimming removed 1 base from V and 1 base from J, with 11 bases in between. CDR3 bases: TGTGCCAGCAGTTTAGTGAGGCGAAGGTCCTACGAGCAGTACTTC. It translates to CASSLVRRRSYEQYF.

This clonotype was seen many times. The chain employs TRBV28 and TRBJ2-4, with TRBD1 matching 7 bases. The CDR3 loop spans 14 amino acids. The trim removed 4 bases at V and 6 bases at J, leaving 6 bases unmatched. Looked up from germline, CDR1 is MDHEN and CDR2 is SYDVKM. This chain's CDR3 is CASSSNRGGNIQYF. In DNA form, the CDR3 reads TGTGCCAGCAGTTCGAACAGGGGTGGAAACATTCAGTACTTC.

V is TRBV10-3 and J is TRBJ1-2; 8 bases line up with TRBD1. Trimming removed 2 bases from V and 3 bases from J; junction bases left unmatched: 2. In germline, CDR1 is ENHRY, CDR2 SYGVKD. This CDR3 region has 14 residues. The CDR3 coding sequence is TGTGCCATCAGTGAGGGACAGGGCTACTATGGCTACACCTTC. Translation gives CAISEGQGYYGYTF.

This clonotype has just a few counts. A clone one base away is much larger, so this may be a read error. V and J are TRBV20-1 and TRBJ2-5; D call uncertain. The CDR3 totals 11 residues. The germline V gene has CDR1 DFQATT and CDR2 SNEGSKA (reference sequence). V gave up 6 bases and J gave up 4 bases, with 9 bases separating them. CDR3 region: CSAFPRETQYF. DNA for the CDR3: TGCAGTGCCTTCCCAAGAGAGACCCAGTACTTC.

This chain connects TRBV29-1 to TRBJ1-1; tentatively, D is TRBD1 (5 bases). Germline V gene sequence: CDR1 SQVTM, CDR2 ANQGSEA. This CDR3 is built from 14 residues. Trimming removed 4 bases from V and 1 base from J, with 13 bases in between. The chain's CDR3 is CSVGAGEQNTEAFF. The CDR3 DNA is TGCAGCGTTGGAGCGGGGGAGCAGAACACTGAAGCTTTCTTT.